These 18 T cell receptor beta chains were sequenced from one sample in a study of cytomegalovirus exposure and HLA in healthy donors. Both 60 Vbeta primers and 13 Jbeta primers went into the PCR. Sequenced by immunoSEQ multiplex PCR; TCRdb stores in-frame clones only, minus some. This table has about 94,000 clones, approximately 77% appearing once. Source material: PBMCs. The receptors were gathered from a young man in good health and CMV-seronegative.

The rearrangement joins TRBV14 to TRBJ2-5; 9 bases fit TRBD2. V was clipped by 1 base and J by 2 bases; unmatched bases: 8. The CDR3 loop spans 17 amino acids. The V gene's germline CDR1 is SGHDN and CDR2 FVKESK. The CDR3, as DNA: TGTGCCAGCAGCCAAGTTTGGCGGGAGGGACCTCAAGAGACCCAGTACTTC. Its protein is CASSQVWREGPQETQYF.

This chain uses TRBV6-6 with TRBJ1-6; D unclear. This CDR3 has 14 residues. The V gene's germline CDR1 is MNHNY and CDR2 SVGAGI (reference sequence). The germline V and J ends were trimmed by 1 base and 7 bases, with 8 bases remaining between them. CDR3 in DNA: TGTGCCAGCAGTTACTACGAACAGAATTCACCCCTCCACTTT. Amino acid sequence: CASSYYEQNSPLHF.

The V and J genes are TRBV15 and TRBJ2-5; D unclear. Germline V gene lookup returns CDR1 LNHNV and CDR2 YYDKDF (reference sequence). This CDR3 comprises 13 residues. Trimming took off 2 bases at V and 5 bases at J, with 9 bases between the two ends. This CDR3 is CATSRNQLETQYF. Here the CDR3 DNA reads TGTGCCACCAGCAGAAACCAACTGGAGACCCAGTACTTC.

The V and J genes are TRBV14 and TRBJ2-7; TRBD2 is a possible D gene (6 bases). V lost 3 bases and J lost 2, with 11 bases in between. Germline CDR1 reads SGHDN; CDR2 reads FVKESK. This CDR3 has 14 residues. This CDR3 is CASSQRGGPYEQYF. Written as DNA, the CDR3 is TGTGCCAGCAGCCAGCGGGGAGGTCCCTACGAGCAGTACTTC.

This chain joins TRBV5-1 and TRBJ2-1; 8 nucleotides align to TRBD1. The length of the CDR3 is 17 residues. The V gene's germline CDR1 is SGHRS and CDR2 YFSETQ. Trimming at V came to 4 bases and at J to 4 bases, leaving 13 bases not matched to a gene. The CDR3 bases are TGCGCCAGCAGCCTAAACCCGGGTGACAGGGGTTACAATGAGCAGTTCTTC. Its protein product is CASSLNPGDRGYNEQFF.

This clone has only one observation. This chain links TRBV6-6 with TRBJ2-1; D may be TRBD2 (6 bases). CDR1 is MNHNY, CDR2 SVGAGI, per germline (reference sequence). This CDR3 spans 14 amino acids. The ends were cut back, 4 bases at V and 2 bases at J, with 9 bases in the middle. CDR3 DNA: TGTGCCAGCAGTTCCGGGGGTGCCTACAATGAGCAGTTCTTC. Translated: CASSSGGAYNEQFF.

This chain links TRBV25-1 with TRBJ1-1; perhaps TRBD1 as D (5 bases). In germline, CDR1 is MGHDK, CDR2 SYGVNS. The CDR3 has 13 amino acids. V was pared by 4 bases and J by 5 bases, with 11 bases between. The CDR3 DNA reads TGTGCCAGCAGTGCTCAGGGTAGGACTGAAGCTTTCTTT. Its protein product is CASSAQGRTEAFF.

The chain couples TRBV14 to TRBJ2-7, with 8 bases fitting TRBD2. V dropped 0 bases and J dropped 4; count of bases not matched to a gene: 11. CDR1 SGHDN and CDR2 FVKESK come from the germline V gene. This CDR3 is built from 17 residues. CDR3 nucleotides: TGTGCCAGCAGCCAAGAGCACGTCGGGGGGGGGAGATACGAGCAGTACTTC. Protein sequence: CASSQEHVGGGRYEQYF.

This clone was seen a single time. This chain uses TRBV30 with TRBJ1-2, with D maybe TRBD1 (6 bases). V lost 0 bases and J 8 bases, leaving 13 bases between the germline ends. CDR3 size: 13 residues. The germline V gene encodes CDR1 GTSNPN and CDR2 SVGIG (reference sequence). As DNA, the CDR3 is TGTGCCTGGAGTGTATCAGGGGATTTGGGCTACACCTTC. Its translation is CAWSVSGDLGYTF. Full variable domain (outside the CDR3, taken from reference TRBV30 and TRBJ1-2): SQTIHQWPATLVQPVGSPLSLECTVEGTSNPNLYWYRQAAGRGLQLLFYSVGIGQISSEVPQNLSASRPQDRQFILSSKKLLLSDSGFYLCAWSVSGDLGYTFGSGTRLTVV.

This chain uses TRBV5-8 with TRBJ2-7; D ambiguous. Germline-derived CDR1 and CDR2 are SGHTS and YDEGEE. The CDR3 covers 13 residues. The ends were cut back, 4 bases at V and 3 bases at J, with 11 bases in the middle. The CDR3 nucleotides read TGTGCCAGCAGCCCACGGCGAGGCTACGAGCAGTACTTC. This sequence encodes CASSPRRGYEQYF.

The chain carries TRBV28 and TRBJ2-7; TRBD1 matches 7 bases. Germline V gene data show CDR1 as MDHEN and CDR2 as SYDVKM. The CDR3 consists of 15 residues. The junction had 10 bases not matched to a gene; V was cut back by 6 bases and J by 2 bases. This CDR3 reads CASRSDRSFTYEQYF. CDR3 DNA: TGTGCCAGCAGGTCGGACAGGTCATTTACCTACGAGCAGTACTTC.

The gene calls are TRBV30 and TRBJ1-5; D is unclear. CDR3 length equals 15 residues. V lost 2 bases and J 1 base, leaving 12 bases between the germline ends. CDR1 and CDR2 from the germline V gene are GTSNPN and SVGIG (reference sequence). The CDR3: CAWSPSGRSNQPQHF. In nucleotides, the CDR3 is TGTGCCTGGAGTCCCTCGGGAAGGAGCAATCAGCCCCAGCATTTT.

The V and J genes are TRBV29-1 and TRBJ2-1; 10 bases are shared with TRBD2. Germline V gene data show CDR1 as SQVTM and CDR2 as ANQGSEA. Trimming took 6 bases from V and 6 from J; bases not matched to a gene: 5. The CDR3 extends over 13 amino acids. The CDR3 DNA sequence: TGCAGCGTCGGGACTAGCGAGTTCAATGAGCAGTTCTTC. This translates into CSVGTSEFNEQFF.

A note on this clone: Other DNA sequences in this specimen translate into the identical CDR3. The J gene is TRBJ2-7, the V gene TRBV7-9; TRBD2 matches at 9 bases. From germline, CDR1 is SEHNR and CDR2 FQNEAQ (reference sequence). The length of the CDR3 is 15 residues. V shed 3 bases and J 6 bases; nucleotides not matched to a gene: 9. Here the CDR3 reads CASSLVSGRVGEQYF. Written as DNA, the CDR3 is TGTGCCAGCAGCTTGGTTAGCGGGAGAGTAGGCGAGCAGTACTTC.

This clone showed up just once. V is TRBV7-2 and J is TRBJ1-1; 10 positions match TRBD1. The length of the CDR3 is 15 residues. Germline assignment: CDR1 SGHTA and CDR2 FQGNSA. Trimming took 5 bases from V and 4 from J; bases not matched to a gene: 7. The CDR3 nucleotides are TGTGCCAGCAGCCGACCCGGACAGGGGGGCACTGAAGCTTTCTTT. It is translated as CASSRPGQGGTEAFF. Drawing the rest from reference TRBV7-2 and TRBJ1-1, the complete variable domain is GAGVSQSPSNKVTEKGKDVELRCDPISGHTALYWYRQSLGQGLEFLIYFQGNSAPDKSGLPSDRFSAERTGGSVSTLTIQRTQQEDSAVYLCASSRPGQGGTEAFFGQGTRLTVV.

This chain links TRBV9 with TRBJ1-2, with D tentatively TRBD1 (6 bases). V was cut by 0 bases and J by 4 bases, with 13 bases left in between. The CDR3 covers 15 residues. The V gene's germline CDR1 is SGDLS and CDR2 YYNGEE. CDR3 coding DNA: TGTGCCAGCAGCGTAGCCGCAGGGGATTCCTATGGCTACACCTTC. Translated: CASSVAAGDSYGYTF.

V usage is TRBV19 and J usage is TRBJ2-3; D is perhaps TRBD1 (6 bases). Germline lookup yields CDR1 LNHDA and CDR2 SQIVND (reference sequence). The CDR3 contains 13 residues. V was trimmed by 5 bases and J by 0 bases, leaving 6 bases between them. DNA for the CDR3: TGTGCCAGTAGTGGGGGCAGCACAGATACGCAGTATTTT. Residues: CASSGGSTDTQYF.

V and J are TRBV11-2 and TRBJ2-7; D is possibly TRBD1 (6 bases). V was pared by 4 bases and J by 1 base, with 8 bases between. The CDR3 length is 13 residues. Germline V CDR1 and CDR2: SGHAT, FQNNGV. The CDR3 bases are TGTGCCAGCAGCTACAGGGATTCCTACGAGCAGTACTTC. Protein sequence: CASSYRDSYEQYF.